The rows below give T cell receptor beta chains drawn from one sample of a study of blood T cell repertoires in COVID-19. Here immunoSEQ multiplex PCR was the method, and the copy in TCRdb shows in-frame clones only, minus some. The sample includes 150,000 to 200,000 clones, over 80% of them seen just once. Sequences were obtained from peripheral blood. The receptors shown here come from a woman aged 40-49 years with COVID-19, enrolled during active disease. The CDR3 runs from the conserved cysteine through the conserved F or W. The D gene is left open where the match is weak. The size field is filled for only some rows; it gives once, few, many or a size class.

v_call	clone_size	j_call	d_call	cdr3_nt	cdr3_aa
TRBV6-4	NA	TRBJ2-1	TRBD2	TGTGCCAGCAGTGGAGGGACTAGCGGGAGCGGTGAGCAGTTCTTC	CASSGGTSGSGEQFF
TRBV7-2	NA	TRBJ1-2	NA	TGTGCCAGCAGCTTAATGTCCCAGGTGGGCATATATGGCTACACCTTC	CASSLMSQVGIYGYTF
TRBV11-2	NA	TRBJ1-2	TRBD1	TGTGCCAGCAGCACAACAGGGGACTATGGCTACACCTTC	CASSTTGDYGYTF
TRBV6-5	NA	TRBJ1-1	NA	TGTGCCAGCAGTTACAGGGGCGGTGGAACTGAAGCTTTCTTT	CASSYRGGGTEAFF
TRBV11-3	NA	TRBJ1-1	TRBD1	TGTGCCAGCAGCTCGGACAGGGGGAAGGCTGAAGCTTTCTTT	CASSSDRGKAEAFF
TRBV5-4	NA	TRBJ1-4	NA	TGTGCCAGCAGCCGACAGCACTTAAATGAAAAACTGTTTTTT	CASSRQHLNEKLFF
TRBV18	NA	TRBJ2-7	TRBD2	TGTGCCAGCTCACCGGGACTAGCGGGAGGGCGAGGGAACGAGCAGTACTTC	CASSPGLAGGRGNEQYF
TRBV3-1/TRBV3-2	NA	TRBJ2-7	TRBD2	TGTGCCAGCAGCCCAGCGGGGGCGCGCTACGAGCAGTACTTC	CASSPAGARYEQYF
TRBV5-1	once	TRBJ2-2	NA	TGCGCCAGCAGCGGGCGTCCTTCAGGGCTCAACACCGGGGAGCTGTTTTTT	CASSGRPSGLNTGELFF
TRBV5-1	NA	TRBJ1-4	NA	TGCGCCAGCAGCTTGGCTCGGTGGACAGTGAATGAAAAACTGTTTTTT	CASSLARWTVNEKLFF
TRBV27	NA	TRBJ2-2	NA	TGTGCCAGCAGTTTAAGGGGGGGCCCCCGGGAGCTGTTTTTT	CASSLRGGPRELFF
TRBV6-6	NA	TRBJ1-5	TRBD1	TGTGCCAGCAGCACGGGACAGACTAGCAATCAGCCCCAGCATTTT	CASSTGQTSNQPQHF
TRBV3-1/TRBV3-2	NA	TRBJ2-1	TRBD2	TGTGCCAGCACCTACCGGACTAGCGGGCCCTACAATGAGCAGTTCTTC	CASTYRTSGPYNEQFF
TRBV7-3	NA	TRBJ2-3	TRBD1	TGTGCCAGCAGCGTGGACAGGGGTACAGATACGCAGTATTTT	CASSVDRGTDTQYF
TRBV5-1	once	TRBJ1-3	NA	TGCGCCAGCGCGGAGGGGCGCCCTATCTCTGGAAACACCATATATTTT	CASAEGRPISGNTIYF
TRBV2	NA	TRBJ1-5	TRBD1	TGTGCCAGCAGCATCACCCCGGGACAGGGGGGACAGCCCCAGCATTTT	CASSITPGQGGQPQHF
TRBV5-6	NA	TRBJ1-6	TRBD1	TGTGCCAGCAGCTTACGACAGGGGGCAGGTTCACCCCTCCACTTT	CASSLRQGAGSPLHF
TRBV6-1	NA	TRBJ1-1	NA	TGTGCCAGCAGTGACGGACCAGGGAAGGCTTTCTTT	CASSDGPGKAFF
TRBV7-3	NA	TRBJ2-7	NA	TGTGCCAGCAGCTCTATACAGGGCACACCCGGATTC	CASSSIQGTPGF
TRBV18	NA	TRBJ2-7	TRBD2	TGTGCCAGCTCGAACACTAGCGTTGAGTACTTC	CASSNTSVEYF
TRBV24-1	once	TRBJ2-1	NA	TGTGCCACCAGTGATTTTTCGACTGGGCGGGACTACAATGAGCAGTTCTTC	CATSDFSTGRDYNEQFF
TRBV24-1	few	TRBJ1-2	NA	TGTGCCACCAGTGACAACTACGCTAACTATGGCTACACCTTC	CATSDNYANYGYTF
TRBV18	NA	TRBJ1-1	NA	TGTGCCAGCTCACCACCGGGGCGGGGGACTGAAGCTTTCTTT	CASSPPGRGTEAFF
TRBV7-7	NA	TRBJ2-1	NA	TGTGCCAGCAGCTTCCTCCCCCCGAGCTCCTACAATGAGCAGTTCTTC	CASSFLPPSSYNEQFF
TRBV5-1	NA	TRBJ2-7	TRBD2	TGCGCCAGCAGCTCAGGGCTAGCGGGAGGGCCTGGGTACGAGCAGTACTTC	CASSSGLAGGPGYEQYF
TRBV7-9	NA	TRBJ1-1	NA	TGTGCCAGCAGCTTAAGGGGCCCAACTAACACTGAAGCTTTCTTT	CASSLRGPTNTEAFF
TRBV29-1	NA	TRBJ2-3	NA	TGCAGCGGAACTAGGGATAGCACAGATACGCAGTATTTT	CSGTRDSTDTQYF
TRBV10-3	NA	TRBJ1-1	NA	TGTGCCATCAGTGAGTCAATGACAAACACTGAAGCTTTCTTT	CAISESMTNTEAFF